Each of the 16 T cell receptor beta chains below was sequenced from the same sample in a study of cytomegalovirus exposure and HLA in healthy donors. PCR primers comprised 60 Vbeta and 13 Jbeta primers. Sequenced by immunoSEQ multiplex PCR; TCRdb stores in-frame clones only, minus some. The sample includes 150,000 to 200,000 clones, approximately 82% of them seen just once. Input material: PBMCs. The receptors stem from a young man in good health and CMV-seropositive.

J is TRBJ2-7 and V is TRBV11-1, with 11 positions matching TRBD1. The CDR3 covers 14 residues. CDR1 and CDR2 from the germline V gene are SGHAT and FQDESV (reference sequence). Unmatched junction bases numbered 1, after V lost 2 bases and J lost 4 bases. CDR3 in DNA: TGTGCCAGCAGCTTAAGGGACAGGGGGTACGAGCAGTACTTC. This codes for CASSLRDRGYEQYF.

This clone was seen more than once but under ten times. V is TRBV5-4 and J is TRBJ2-2, with unresolved D. V was cut by 2 bases and J by 4 bases, with 12 bases left in between. The CDR3 spans 15 residues. Germline assignment: CDR1 SGHNT and CDR2 YYREEE (reference sequence). CDR3 region: CASSLGRRGTGELFF. In DNA form, the CDR3 reads TGTGCCAGCAGCTTAGGCCGACGAGGCACCGGGGAGCTGTTTTTT.

The V call is TRBV28, the J call TRBJ1-2; no clear D. CDR3 length: 14 residues. V was cut by 5 bases and J by 5 bases, with 15 bases left in between. The germline V gene encodes CDR1 MDHEN and CDR2 SYDVKM. CDR3 sequence reads: CASSVGEGWYGYTF. CDR3 coding DNA: TGTGCCAGCAGTGTCGGGGAAGGGTGGTATGGCTACACCTTC.

The gene calls are TRBV28 and TRBJ1-5; D is unresolved. V was trimmed by 3 bases and J by 1 base, leaving 7 bases between them. CDR1 is MDHEN, CDR2 SYDVKM, per germline. The CDR3 covers 14 residues. CDR3 nucleotide sequence: TGTGCCAGCAGTTTGTGGGAGAGCAATCAGCCCCAGCATTTT. Translation gives CASSLWESNQPQHF.

On this clone itself: This CDR3 is also generated by other DNA sequences in the sample. The chain recombines TRBV5-1 with TRBJ2-7; TRBD2 agrees at 9 bases. CDR3 length equals 14 residues. The junction had 5 bases not matched to a gene; V was cut back by 4 bases and J by 3 bases. CDR1 and CDR2 (germline): SGHRS, YFSETQ. CDR3 sequence: CASSLTSGSYEQYF. The CDR3, as DNA: TGCGCCAGCAGCCTGACTAGCGGCAGCTACGAGCAGTACTTC. Full variable domain (remainder filled in from reference TRBV5-1 and TRBJ2-7): KAGVTQTPRYLIKTRGQQVTLSCSPISGHRSVSWYQQTPGQGLQFLFEYFSETQRNKGNFPGRFSGRQFSNSRSEMNVSTLELGDSALYLCASSLTSGSYEQYFGPGTRLTVT.

The chain is built from TRBV27 and TRBJ2-7, with D possibly matching TRBD1 (6 bases). V gave up 5 bases and J gave up 2 bases, with 19 bases separating them. Germline V gene lookup returns CDR1 MNHEY and CDR2 SMNVEV (reference sequence). CDR3 size: 16 residues. The CDR3 nucleotides are TGTGCCAGCAGTCTACAACCAGGGGTTACCCCCTACGAGCAGTACTTC. Encoded protein: CASSLQPGVTPYEQYF.

The chain is built from TRBV6-1 and TRBJ2-1; perhaps TRBD2 as D (6 bases). V was cut by 8 bases and J by 0 bases, with 11 bases left in between. This CDR3 spans 14 amino acids. CDR1 and CDR2 (germline): MNHNS, SASEGT. The CDR3 region has the DNA TGTGCCAGCGCGATAGCGGCCTCCTACAATGAGCAGTTCTTC. Residues: CASAIAASYNEQFF.

This clone was recorded once. The genes are TRBV11-2 and TRBJ2-2; TRBD2 might be the D (5 bases). V lost 5 bases to trimming and J lost 1 base, with 14 bases between them. CDR3 length equals 16 residues. Germline V CDR1 and CDR2: SGHAT, FQNNGV. CDR3 sequence: CASSRTGTMNTGELFF. DNA for the CDR3: TGTGCCAGCAGCCGCACGGGAACTATGAACACCGGGGAGCTGTTTTTT.

The sample holds a few counts of this clone. The J gene is TRBJ2-2, the V gene TRBV6-6; TRBD1 aligns across 8 bases. This CDR3 spans 15 amino acids. Per germline, CDR1 MNHNY and CDR2 SVGAGI (reference sequence). V trimming: 2 bases; J trimming: 3 bases; junction bases outside the gene matches: 2. The CDR3 reads CASSYPGQDTGELFF. In DNA form, the CDR3 reads TGTGCCAGCAGTTACCCGGGACAGGACACCGGGGAGCTGTTTTTT.

The chain has TRBV11-1 and TRBJ2-1; TRBD2 agrees at 8 bases. Germline V CDR1 and CDR2: SGHAT, FQDESV (reference sequence). V trimming: 5 bases; J trimming: 3 bases; junction bases outside the gene matches: 9. The CDR3 is 16 residues long. The DNA of the CDR3 is TGTGCCAGCAGCCGGGGGGGGGCTGGTTACTACAATGAGCAGTTCTTC. Translated, it gives CASSRGGAGYYNEQFF.

J is TRBJ2-1 and V is TRBV29-1; tentative D call: TRBD2 (5 bases). The CDR3 is 14 amino acids. Trimming took 3 bases from V and 0 from J, leaving 9 bases between them. Germline lookup yields CDR1 SQVTM and CDR2 ANQGSEA. CDR3 loop: CSVDERSSYNEQFF. DNA for the CDR3: TGCAGCGTTGACGAGCGGAGCTCCTACAATGAGCAGTTCTTC.

This sequence joins TRBV7-6 and TRBJ2-7; 8 bases match TRBD2. CDR3 length equals 14 residues. The germline V gene encodes CDR1 SGHVS and CDR2 FNYEAQ. The V gene end was trimmed by 5 bases and the J gene end by 6 bases; junction bases not matched to a gene: 9. The chain's CDR3 is CASSPGGTSTEQYF. CDR3 nucleotide sequence: TGTGCCAGCAGCCCTGGCGGGACTAGTACCGAGCAGTACTTC.

V usage is TRBV28 and J usage is TRBJ1-5; 7 positions match TRBD1. CDR3 length: 16 amino acids. CDR1 is MDHEN, CDR2 SYDVKM, per germline. The trim removed 4 bases at V and 6 bases at J, leaving 12 bases unmatched. This CDR3 reads CASSSPQGGGSQPQHF. The CDR3, as DNA: TGTGCCAGCAGTTCCCCTCAAGGGGGCGGAAGTCAGCCCCAGCATTTT.

This clone was recorded a few times. Other nucleotide sequences in the sample specify the same CDR3. The gene calls are TRBV27 and TRBJ2-7; 7 bases match TRBD2. The V segment lost 2 bases and the J segment 1 base; nucleotides outside the gene matches: 5. CDR3 length: 15 residues. CDR1 and CDR2 (germline): MNHEY, SMNVEV (reference sequence). CDR3 in DNA: TGTGCCAGCAGTTTACGGTGGGGGGGGTCCTACGAGCAGTACTTC. Encoded protein: CASSLRWGGSYEQYF.

This chain links TRBV27 with TRBJ2-7; 12 positions match TRBD2. This CDR3 spans 17 amino acids. The junction had 8 bases not matched to a gene; V was cut back by 3 bases and J by 2 bases. Germline V lookup: CDR1 MNHEY, CDR2 SMNVEV (reference sequence). The CDR3 region has the DNA TGTGCCAGCAGTTTTAGGCTAGCGGGAGGGGTTCCCTACGAGCAGTACTTC. Translation gives CASSFRLAGGVPYEQYF.

The chain employs TRBV6-1 and TRBJ2-3, with 9 bases fitting TRBD2. After removal of 5 bases from V and 6 bases from J, the junction contained 6 bases not matched to a gene. CDR1 is MNHNS, CDR2 SASEGT, per germline. The CDR3 runs 14 residues. The CDR3 reads CASSSQTSGDTQYF. For the CDR3, the DNA is TGTGCCAGCAGTAGCCAGACTAGCGGCGATACGCAGTATTTT.